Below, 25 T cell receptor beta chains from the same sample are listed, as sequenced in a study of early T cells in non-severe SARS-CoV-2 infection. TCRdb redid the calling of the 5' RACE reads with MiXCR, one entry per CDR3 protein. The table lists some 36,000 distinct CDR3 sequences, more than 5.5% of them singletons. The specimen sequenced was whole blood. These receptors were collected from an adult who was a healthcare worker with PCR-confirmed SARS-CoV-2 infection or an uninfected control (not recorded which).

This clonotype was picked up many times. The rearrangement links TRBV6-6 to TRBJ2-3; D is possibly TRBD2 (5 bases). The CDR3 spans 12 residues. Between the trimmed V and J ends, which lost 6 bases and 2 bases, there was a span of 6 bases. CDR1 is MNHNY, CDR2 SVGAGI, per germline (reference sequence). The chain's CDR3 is CASSGDTDTQYF. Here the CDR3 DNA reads TGTGCCAGCAGCGGGGACACAGATACGCAGTATTTT.

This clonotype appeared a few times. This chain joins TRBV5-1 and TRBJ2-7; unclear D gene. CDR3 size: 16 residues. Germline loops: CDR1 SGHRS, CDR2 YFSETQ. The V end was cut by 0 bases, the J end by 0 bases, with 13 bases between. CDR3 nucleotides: TGCGCCAGCAGCTTGGGTTCACGGCCCGTCTCCTACGAGCAGTACTTC. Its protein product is CASSLGSRPVSYEQYF.

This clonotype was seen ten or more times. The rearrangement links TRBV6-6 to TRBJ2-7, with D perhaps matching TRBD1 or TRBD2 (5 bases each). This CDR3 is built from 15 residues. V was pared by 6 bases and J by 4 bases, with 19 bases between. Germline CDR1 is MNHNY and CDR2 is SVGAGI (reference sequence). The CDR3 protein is CASSYDPVGAYEQYF. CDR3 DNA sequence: TGTGCCAGCAGCTATGACCCCGTCGGGGCGTACGAGCAGTACTTC.

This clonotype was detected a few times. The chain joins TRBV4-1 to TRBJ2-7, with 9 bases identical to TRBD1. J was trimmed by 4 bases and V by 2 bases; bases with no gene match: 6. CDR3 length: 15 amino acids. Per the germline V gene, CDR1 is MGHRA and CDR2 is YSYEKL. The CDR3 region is CASSQPGQGRYEQYF. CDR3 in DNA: TGCGCCAGCAGCCAACCGGGACAGGGTCGATACGAGCAGTACTTC.

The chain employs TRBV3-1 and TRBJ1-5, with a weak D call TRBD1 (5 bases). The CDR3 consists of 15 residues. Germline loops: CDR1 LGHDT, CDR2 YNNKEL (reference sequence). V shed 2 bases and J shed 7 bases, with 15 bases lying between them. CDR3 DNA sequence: TGTGCCAGCAGCCAATCCAGGGTCCCGGGACAGCCCCAGCATTTT. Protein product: CASSQSRVPGQPQHF.

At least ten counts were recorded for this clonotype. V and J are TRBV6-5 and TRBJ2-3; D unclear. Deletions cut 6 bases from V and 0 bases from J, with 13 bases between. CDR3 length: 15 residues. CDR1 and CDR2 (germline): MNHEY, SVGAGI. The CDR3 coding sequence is TGTGCCAGCAGCCACGGCCAAACTAGCACAGATACGCAGTATTTT. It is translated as CASSHGQTSTDTQYF.

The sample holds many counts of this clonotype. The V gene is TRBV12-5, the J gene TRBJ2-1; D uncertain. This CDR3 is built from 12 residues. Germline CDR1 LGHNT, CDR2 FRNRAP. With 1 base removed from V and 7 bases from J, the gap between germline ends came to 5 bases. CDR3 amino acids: CASGLARNEQFF. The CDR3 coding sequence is TGTGCTAGTGGTTTGGCTCGTAATGAGCAGTTCTTC.

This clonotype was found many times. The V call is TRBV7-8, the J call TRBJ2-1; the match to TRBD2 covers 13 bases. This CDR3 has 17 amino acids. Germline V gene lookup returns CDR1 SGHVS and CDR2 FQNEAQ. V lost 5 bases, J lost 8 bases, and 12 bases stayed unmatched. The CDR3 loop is CASSSWTSGSTSDEQFF. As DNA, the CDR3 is TGTGCCAGCAGCAGCTGGACTAGCGGGAGTACCTCGGATGAGCAGTTCTTC.

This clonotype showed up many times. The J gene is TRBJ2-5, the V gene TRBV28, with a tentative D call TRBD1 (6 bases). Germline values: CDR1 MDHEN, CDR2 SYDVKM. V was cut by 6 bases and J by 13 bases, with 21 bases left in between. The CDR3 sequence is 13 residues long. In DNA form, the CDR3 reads TGTGCCAGCAGCTCAGGGGCCGGTGGACGGGGGTACTTC. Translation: CASSSGAGGRGYF.

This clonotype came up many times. CDR3 sequence reads: CASGFAGGDEQYF. The CDR3 nucleotides are TGTGCTAGTGGTTTTGCGGGAGGGGACGAGCAGTACTTC. The chain has TRBV12-5 and TRBJ2-7; 9 nucleotides agree with TRBD2. Losses at the gene ends were 3 bases for V and 5 bases for J; bases not matched to a gene: 2. The CDR3 is made up of 13 amino acids. Germline values: CDR1 LGHNT, CDR2 FRNRAP.

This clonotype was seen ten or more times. The CDR3 nucleotides are TGTGCCACCAGCAGCTCCGGGACTAGTGGCCTTGATTGGCAGTTCTTC. Protein product: CATSSSGTSGLDWQFF. The genes are TRBV15 and TRBJ2-1; TRBD2 matches 8 bases. V was clipped by 3 bases and J by 12 bases; unmatched bases: 16. The CDR3 totals 16 residues. Germline loops: CDR1 LNHNV, CDR2 YYDKDF (reference sequence).

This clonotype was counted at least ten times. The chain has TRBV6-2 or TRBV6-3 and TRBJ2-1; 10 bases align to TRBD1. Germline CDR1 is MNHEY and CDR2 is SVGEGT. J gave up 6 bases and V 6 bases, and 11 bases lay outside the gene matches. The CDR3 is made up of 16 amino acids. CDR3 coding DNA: TGTGCCAGCAGGCCCAGTGACAGGGGGCCTCTCAATGAGCAGTTCTTC. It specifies CASRPSDRGPLNEQFF.

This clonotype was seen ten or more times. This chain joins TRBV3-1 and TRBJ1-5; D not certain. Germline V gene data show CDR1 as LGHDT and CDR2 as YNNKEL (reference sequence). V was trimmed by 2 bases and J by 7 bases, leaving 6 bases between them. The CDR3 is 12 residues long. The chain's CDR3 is CASSQSGQPQHF. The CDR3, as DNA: TGTGCCAGCAGCCAAAGTGGGCAGCCCCAGCATTTT. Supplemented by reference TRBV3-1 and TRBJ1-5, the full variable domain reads DTAVSQTPKYLVTQMGNDKSIKCEQNLGHDTMYWYKQDSKKFLKIMFSYNNKELIINETVPNRFSPKSPDKAHLNLHINSLELGDSAVYFCASSQSGQPQHFGDGTRLSIL.

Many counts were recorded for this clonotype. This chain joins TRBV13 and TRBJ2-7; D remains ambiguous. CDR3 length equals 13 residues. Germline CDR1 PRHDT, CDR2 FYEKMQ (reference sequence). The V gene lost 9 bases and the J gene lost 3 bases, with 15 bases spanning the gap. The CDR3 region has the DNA TGTGCCAGTGGCCCCTCGTCTCGCTACGAGCAGTACTTC. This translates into CASGPSSRYEQYF.

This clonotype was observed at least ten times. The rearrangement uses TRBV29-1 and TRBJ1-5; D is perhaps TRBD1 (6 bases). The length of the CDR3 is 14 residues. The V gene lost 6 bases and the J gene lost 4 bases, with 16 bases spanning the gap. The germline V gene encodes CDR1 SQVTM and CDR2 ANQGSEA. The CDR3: CSVEGQGRNQPQHF. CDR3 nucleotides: TGCAGCGTCGAGGGTCAGGGGAGAAATCAGCCCCAGCATTTT.

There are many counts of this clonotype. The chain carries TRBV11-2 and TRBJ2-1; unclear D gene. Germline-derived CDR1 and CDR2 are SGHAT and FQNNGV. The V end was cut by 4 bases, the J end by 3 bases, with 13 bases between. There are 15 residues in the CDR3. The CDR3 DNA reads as TGTGCCAGCAGCTCAGTACAAGGATTCTACAATGAGCAGTTCTTC. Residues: CASSSVQGFYNEQFF.

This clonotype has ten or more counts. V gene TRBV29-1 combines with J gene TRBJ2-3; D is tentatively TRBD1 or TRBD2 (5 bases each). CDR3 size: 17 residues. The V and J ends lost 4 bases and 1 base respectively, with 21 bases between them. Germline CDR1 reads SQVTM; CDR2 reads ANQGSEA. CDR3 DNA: TGCAGCGTTGTTGGGGACCTGGGCGTGTCCGGCACAGATACGCAGTATTTT. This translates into CSVVGDLGVSGTDTQYF.

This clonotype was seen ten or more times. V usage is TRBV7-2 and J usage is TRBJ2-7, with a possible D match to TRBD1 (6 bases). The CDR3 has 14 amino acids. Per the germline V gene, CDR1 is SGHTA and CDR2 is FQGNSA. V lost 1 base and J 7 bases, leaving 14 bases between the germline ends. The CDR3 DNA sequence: TGTGCCAGCAGCTTAGGTGGACAGAGCATGGAGCAGTACTTC. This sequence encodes CASSLGGQSMEQYF. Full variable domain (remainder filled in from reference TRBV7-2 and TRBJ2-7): GAGVSQSPSNKVTEKGKDVELRCDPISGHTALYWYRQSLGQGLEFLIYFQGNSAPDKSGLPSDRFSAERTGGSVSTLTIQRTQQEDSAVYLCASSLGGQSMEQYFGPGTRLTVT.

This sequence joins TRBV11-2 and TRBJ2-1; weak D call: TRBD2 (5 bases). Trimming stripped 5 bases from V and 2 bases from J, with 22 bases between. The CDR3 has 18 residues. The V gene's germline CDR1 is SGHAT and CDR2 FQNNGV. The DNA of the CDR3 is TGTGCCAGCAGCCGAACCAAAGCATGGCGGGCAACCTACAATGAGCAGTTCTTC. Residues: CASSRTKAWRATYNEQFF. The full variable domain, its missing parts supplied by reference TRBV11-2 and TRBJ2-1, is EAGVAQSPRYKIIEKRQSVAFWCNPISGHATLYWYQQILGQGPKLLIQFQNNGVVDDSQLPKDRFSAERLKGVDSTLKIQPAKLEDSAVYLCASSRTKAWRATYNEQFFGPGTRLTVL.

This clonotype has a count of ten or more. The CDR3 is CASSIARLAGDVGGELFF. The CDR3 nucleotides are TGTGCCAGTAGTATAGCCCGGCTAGCGGGAGATGTTGGCGGGGAGCTGTTTTTT. The rearrangement uses TRBV19 and TRBJ2-2; 10 positions agree with TRBD2. The germline gives CDR1 LNHDA, CDR2 SQIVND (reference sequence). J was trimmed by 7 bases and V by 1 base; bases with no gene match: 12. CDR3 length: 18 residues.

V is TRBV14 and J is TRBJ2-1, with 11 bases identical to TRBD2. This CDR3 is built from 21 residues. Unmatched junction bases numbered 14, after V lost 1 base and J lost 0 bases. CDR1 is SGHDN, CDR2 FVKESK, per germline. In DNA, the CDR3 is TGTGCCAGCAGCCAAGTTCTTCCGGGACTAGCGGTCACGAGCTCCTACAATGAGCAGTTCTTC. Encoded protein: CASSQVLPGLAVTSSYNEQFF.

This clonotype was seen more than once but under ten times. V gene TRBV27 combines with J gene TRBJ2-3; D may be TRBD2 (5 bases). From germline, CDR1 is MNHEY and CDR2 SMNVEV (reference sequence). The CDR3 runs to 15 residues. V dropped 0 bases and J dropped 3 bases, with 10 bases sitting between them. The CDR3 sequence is CASSLSRANTDTQYF. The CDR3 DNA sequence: TGTGCCAGCAGTTTATCGAGGGCGAATACAGATACGCAGTATTTT.

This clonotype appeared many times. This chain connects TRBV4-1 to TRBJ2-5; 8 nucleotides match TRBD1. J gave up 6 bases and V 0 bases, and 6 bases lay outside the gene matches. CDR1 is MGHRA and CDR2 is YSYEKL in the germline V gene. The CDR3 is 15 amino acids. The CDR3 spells CASSQDLDRVKTQYF. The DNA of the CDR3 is TGCGCCAGCAGCCAAGATTTGGACAGGGTAAAGACCCAGTACTTC.

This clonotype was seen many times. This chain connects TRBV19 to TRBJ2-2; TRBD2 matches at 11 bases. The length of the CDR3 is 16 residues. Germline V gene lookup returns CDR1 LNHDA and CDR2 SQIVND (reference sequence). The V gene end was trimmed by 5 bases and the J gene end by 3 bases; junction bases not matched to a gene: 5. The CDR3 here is CASSATSGSYTGELFF. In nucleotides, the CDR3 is TGTGCCAGTAGTGCTACTAGCGGGAGTTACACCGGGGAGCTGTTTTTT.

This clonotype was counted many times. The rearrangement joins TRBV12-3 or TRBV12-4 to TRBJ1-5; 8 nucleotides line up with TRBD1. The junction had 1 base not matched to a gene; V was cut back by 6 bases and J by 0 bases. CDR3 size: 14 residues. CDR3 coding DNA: TGTGCCAGCAGGACAGGGGATAGCAATCAGCCCCAGCATTTT. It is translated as CASRTGDSNQPQHF.